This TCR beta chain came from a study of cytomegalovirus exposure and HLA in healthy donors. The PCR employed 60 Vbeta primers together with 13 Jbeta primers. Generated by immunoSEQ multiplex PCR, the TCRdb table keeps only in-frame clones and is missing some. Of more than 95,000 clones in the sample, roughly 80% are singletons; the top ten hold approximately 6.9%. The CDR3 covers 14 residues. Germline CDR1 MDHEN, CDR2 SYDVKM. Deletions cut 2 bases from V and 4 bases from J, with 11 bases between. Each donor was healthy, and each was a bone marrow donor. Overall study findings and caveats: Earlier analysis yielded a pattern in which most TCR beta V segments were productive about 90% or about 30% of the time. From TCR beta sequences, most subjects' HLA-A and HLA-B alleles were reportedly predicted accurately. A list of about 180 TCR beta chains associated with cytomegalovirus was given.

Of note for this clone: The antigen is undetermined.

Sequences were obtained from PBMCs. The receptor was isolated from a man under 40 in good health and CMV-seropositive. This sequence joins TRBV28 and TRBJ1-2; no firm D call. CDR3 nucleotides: TGTGCCAGCAGTTTAGAGGTGCGTGCCTATGGCTACACCTTC. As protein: CASSLEVRAYGYTF.